A selection of T cell receptor beta chains follows, all from one sample in a study of T cell repertoires in cytomegalovirus infection. TCRdb ran MiXCR on the reads and lists one entry per CDR3 protein. The data show nearly 700,000 distinct CDR3 sequences, around a third seen once. These receptors have no known antigen. Source: cultured PBMCs, taken from culture after CMV antigen stimulation. These receptors came from a human donor in good health (CMV status not recorded). Some clones in this sample may be carry-over from other donors' samples. The CDR3 runs from the conserved cysteine through the conserved F or W. D genes are given only for firm matches. Clone size is stated in some rows and not others, as once, few, many or a class when expanded.

j_call v_call clone_size d_call cdr3_aa cdr3_nt
TRBJ2-1 TRBV28 few TRBD2 CASSFPPAGDPLDEQFF TGTGCCAGCAGTTTCCCTCCAGCGGGGGACCCCTTGGATGAGCAGTTCTTC
TRBJ2-7 TRBV11-3 . . CASSLTGAAGEQYF TGTGCCAGCAGCTTAACGGGGGCCGCGGGCGAGCAGTACTTC
TRBJ1-1 TRBV6-5 few . CASSYYAHTEAFF TGTGCCAGCAGTTACTACGCGCACACTGAAGCTTTCTTT
TRBJ2-7 TRBV14 . . CASSRLGAPYEQYF TGTGCCAGCAGCCGCCTGGGGGCTCCCTACGAGCAGTACTTC
TRBJ1-1 TRBV12-3/TRBV12-4 . TRBD1 CASSSSPGGTEAFF TGTGCCAGCAGTTCAAGCCCAGGGGGAACTGAAGCTTTCTTT
TRBJ2-5 TRBV7-2 many TRBD1 CASSYGQGQETQYF TGTGCCAGCAGCTACGGACAGGGGCAAGAGACCCAGTACTTC
TRBJ1-2 TRBV4-1 few . CASSQSPGYGYTF TGCGCCAGCAGCCAATCGCCGGGGTATGGCTACACCTTC
TRBJ2-7 TRBV20-1 . TRBD2 CSATRAPGGGEQYF TGCAGTGCTACCCGGGCTCCGGGGGGGGGCGAGCAGTACTTC
TRBJ2-3 TRBV5-1 . . CASSSQRRTDTQYF TGCGCCAGCAGCTCGCAGAGAAGGACAGATACGCAGTATTTT
TRBJ1-6 TRBV7-2 few TRBD1 CASSNRDRGGIALHF TGTGCCAGCAGCAACCGGGACAGGGGAGGCATTGCCCTCCACTTT
TRBJ1-1 TRBV12-3/TRBV12-4 few . CASSRPENTEAFF TGTGCCAGCAGTAGACCGGAGAACACTGAAGCTTTCTTT
TRBJ2-1 TRBV7-1 . TRBD2 CASSSRGRSEQFF TGTGCCAGCAGCTCCCGCGGGAGGAGTGAGCAGTTCTTC
TRBJ2-1 TRBV7-2 many TRBD1 CASSLGTGGQGEQFF TGTGCCAGCAGCTTAGGGACAGGGGGTCAAGGTGAGCAGTTCTTC
TRBJ1-6 TRBV7-6 . . CASSSPSRQAGGSPLHF TGTGCCAGCAGCTCCCCAAGCCGGCAGGCGGGTGGTTCACCCCTCCACTTT
TRBJ2-1 TRBV7-8 many . CASSLSLGGIAAYNEQFF TGTGCCAGCAGCTTAAGCTTGGGTGGGATAGCGGCCTACAATGAGCAGTTCTTC
TRBJ1-1 TRBV7-8 many . CASSLFGRGTEAFF TGTGCCAGCAGCTTATTCGGCAGGGGCACTGAAGCTTTCTTT
TRBJ2-7 TRBV19 . TRBD1 CASGDLGQGHEQYF TGTGCCAGTGGGGACCTGGGACAGGGTCACGAGCAGTACTTC
TRBJ2-3 TRBV7-2 many . CASSLDARTDTQYF TGTGCCAGCAGCTTAGACGCCCGAACAGATACGCAGTATTTT
TRBJ2-5 TRBV7-2 few . CASGTNLDF TGTGCCAGCGGCACTAACCTGGACTTC
TRBJ1-3 TRBV5-5 . . CASSLVGSGNSGNTIYF TGTGCCAGCAGCTTGGTCGGGTCCGGTAACTCTGGAAACACCATATATTTT
TRBJ2-1 TRBV11-1 few . CASSLWRQYNEQFF TGTGCCAGCAGCTTATGGAGGCAGTACAATGAGCAGTTCTTC
TRBJ2-3 TRBV7-2 many . CASSHSLTATDTQYF TGTGCCAGCAGCCACTCGTTAACAGCCACGGATACGCAGTATTTT
TRBJ2-7 TRBV28 . TRBD1 CASSLPGQGISYEQYF TGTGCCAGCAGCCTCCCCGGACAGGGAATATCCTACGAGCAGTACTTC
TRBJ2-3 TRBV5-5 . TRBD2 CASSLDPSGWAADTQYF TGTGCCAGCAGCTTGGACCCTAGCGGGTGGGCGGCAGATACGCAGTATTTT
TRBJ1-3 TRBV7-9 . . CASGPDSSGNTIYF TGTGCCAGCGGACCGGACAGCTCTGGAAACACCATATATTTT
TRBJ2-3 TRBV7-2 many . CASSPPGSTQYF TGTGCCAGCAGCCCCCCTGGGTCGACGCAGTATTTT
TRBJ2-3 TRBV7-9 few . CASSLPTGKDTQYF TGTGCCAGCAGCCTACCCACAGGGAAAGATACGCAGTATTTT
TRBJ2-5 TRBV7-2 many . CASSLVSSRETQYF TGTGCCAGCAGCTTAGTCTCCAGTAGGGAGACCCAGTACTTC
TRBJ1-5 TRBV6-2/TRBV6-3 . . CASSRSYQPQHF TGTGCCAGCAGCAGGAGCTATCAGCCCCAGCATTTT
TRBJ1-5 TRBV6-1 . . CASSEKEGVGNQPQHF TGTGCCAGCAGTGAAAAGGAGGGTGTGGGCAATCAGCCCCAGCATTTT
TRBJ1-2 TRBV2 . TRBD1 CASGTEDVGYGGYTF TGTGCCAGTGGGACAGAGGACGTGGGGTATGGTGGCTACACCTTC
TRBJ1-2 TRBV28 . . CASSPLIGHGRDYTF TGTGCCAGCAGTCCTCTGATTGGACATGGGAGAGACTACACCTTC
TRBJ1-1 TRBV7-2 many . CASRRGMNTEAFF TGTGCCAGCAGGAGGGGTATGAACACTGAAGCTTTCTTT
TRBJ1-1 TRBV2 few . CASSYVSGGTEAFF TGTGCCAGCAGTTACGTTTCCGGGGGCACTGAAGCTTTCTTT
TRBJ1-1 TRBV5-1 . TRBD1 CASSLVRGGAPLTEAFF TGCGCCAGCAGCTTGGTCAGGGGGGGAGCTCCCCTCACTGAAGCTTTCTTT